The rows below give T cell receptor beta chains drawn from one sample of a study of spatial heterogeneity in lung cancer. One entry per CDR3 protein, called by TCRdb with MiXCR from the 5' RACE reads. The data contain 4,500 to 6,500 distinct CDR3 sequences, about 13% of them seen just once; the ten biggest clones take up around 20%. The specimen was normal lung tissue next to the tumor, collected at surgery. These receptors all stem from a female donor with early-stage non-small cell lung cancer. Each CDR3 is given with its conserved first and last residue. A D gene is named only where the DNA matches it firmly. Rows give clone size only sometimes, using once, few, many, or a class for an expanded clone.

J: TRBJ2-4
V: TRBV20-1
D: TRBD1
size: many
DNA: TGCAGTGCTAGTCGGGACAGGGGGCCCGGGTCCAAAAACATTCAGTACTTC
CDR3: CSASRDRGPGSKNIQYF

J: TRBJ1-1
V: TRBV2
D: -
size: many
DNA: TGTGCCAGCAGTTTCTACGGCAACACTGAAGCTTTCTTT
CDR3: CASSFYGNTEAFF

J: TRBJ2-4
V: TRBV2
D: -
size: many
DNA: TGTGCCAGCAGTGAATTTGGGGGTCTAGCCAAAAACATTCAGTACTTC
CDR3: CASSEFGGLAKNIQYF

J: TRBJ1-4
V: TRBV29-1
D: -
size: -
DNA: TGCAGCGTTGGAACAGGGACCATGAATGAAAAACTGTTTTTT
CDR3: CSVGTGTMNEKLFF

J: TRBJ2-7
V: TRBV7-2
D: TRBD1
size: -
DNA: TGTGCCAGCAGCTCCCGGGACAGGGACCACGAGCAGTACTTC
CDR3: CASSSRDRDHEQYF

J: TRBJ1-1
V: TRBV11-1
D: -
size: medium-sized
DNA: TGTGCCAGCAGCCATGCCGGGGAGGGGACTGAAGCTTTCTTT
CDR3: CASSHAGEGTEAFF

J: TRBJ2-7
V: TRBV7-2
D: TRBD2
size: many
DNA: TGTGCCAGCAGCCCCTGGACGGGCGGGGGGGAGCAGTACTTC
CDR3: CASSPWTGGGEQYF

J: TRBJ2-6
V: TRBV4-2
D: -
size: many
DNA: TGTGCCAGCAGCCATTTCGAGGGGTCTGGGGCCAACGTCCTGACTTTC
CDR3: CASSHFEGSGANVLTF

J: TRBJ2-7
V: TRBV7-2
D: TRBD2
size: -
DNA: TGTGCCAGCAGCTCCCCGGGACTAGCGGCCTACGAGCAGTACTTC
CDR3: CASSSPGLAAYEQYF

J: TRBJ2-7
V: TRBV12-3/TRBV12-4
D: -
size: many
DNA: TGTGCCAGCAGATCCTCCCTCAGGTCCTACGAGCAGTACTTC
CDR3: CASRSSLRSYEQYF

J: TRBJ1-2
V: TRBV5-8
D: -
size: medium-sized
DNA: TGTGCCAGCGGCCGACTCAACAACTATGGCTACACCTTC
CDR3: CASGRLNNYGYTF

J: TRBJ1-4
V: TRBV3-1
D: -
size: many
DNA: TGTGCCAGCAGCACGACAGGAGGTAATGAAAAACTGTTTTTT
CDR3: CASSTTGGNEKLFF